Listed here are 15 T cell receptor beta chains from one sample, sequenced in a study of cytomegalovirus exposure and HLA in healthy donors. Both 60 Vbeta primers and 13 Jbeta primers went into the PCR. Method: immunoSEQ multiplex PCR; TCRdb's copy keeps in-frame clones and lacks some. The sample consists of 100,000 to 150,000 clones, roughly 78% of them appearing once. The specimen sequenced was PBMCs. These receptor sequences come from a man aged 30-40 years in good health and CMV-seronegative.

This clone came up once. The gene calls are TRBV28 and TRBJ1-1; D uncertain. Trimming took off 1 base at V and 1 base at J, with 19 bases between the two ends. The CDR3 has 18 residues. Germline CDR1 MDHEN, CDR2 SYDVKM. CDR3 amino acids: CASSLYLKGGAGNTEAFF. In nucleotides, the CDR3 is TGTGCCAGCAGTTTATATTTGAAGGGAGGAGCAGGGAACACTGAAGCTTTCTTT.

The V gene is TRBV6-1, the J gene TRBJ1-2, with TRBD1 as a possible D gene (5 bases). Germline V CDR1 and CDR2: MNHNS, SASEGT. This CDR3 is built from 13 residues. V dropped 2 bases and J dropped 12 bases, with 16 bases sitting between them. CDR3 coding DNA: TGTGCCAGCAGTGAAAATTGGCTGGCAGGGAACACCTTC. Its protein is CASSENWLAGNTF.

The chain links TRBV7-9 to TRBJ2-7, with TRBD1 matching over 10 bases. The germline CDR1 and CDR2 sequences are SEHNR and FQNEAQ (reference sequence). V lost 5 bases and J lost 6; bases outside the gene matches: 7. The CDR3 length is 14 residues. This CDR3 is CASSPRTGGLEQYF. In DNA, the CDR3 is TGTGCCAGCAGCCCCCGGACAGGGGGGCTCGAGCAGTACTTC.

V and J are TRBV27 and TRBJ1-1, with D perhaps matching TRBD1 (5 bases). The CDR3 spans 13 residues. The V end lost 7 bases, the J end lost 4 bases, and 13 bases lay between the germline ends. The germline CDR1 and CDR2 sequences are MNHEY and SMNVEV (reference sequence). CDR3 region: CASTTGTGTEAFF. The CDR3 nucleotides are TGTGCCAGCACCACTGGGACTGGCACTGAAGCTTTCTTT.

The DNA of the CDR3 is TGTGCCAGCAGTGGGGACAGGGATAGCAATCAGCCCCAGCATTTT. This codes for CASSGDRDSNQPQHF. The chain has TRBV6-5 and TRBJ1-5; 9 bases map to TRBD1. Germline CDR1 MNHEY, CDR2 SVGAGI. V lost 5 bases and J lost 0; bases outside the gene matches: 2. The CDR3 spans 15 residues.

The sample holds a few counts of this clone. The V and J genes are TRBV7-9 and TRBJ2-7, with TRBD2 matching 9 bases. Germline assignment: CDR1 SEHNR and CDR2 FQNEAQ (reference sequence). The CDR3 extends over 14 amino acids. V shed 5 bases, J shed 6 bases, and the junction held 8 bases outside the gene matches. CDR3 protein: CASSAIAGEFEQYF. The CDR3 bases are TGTGCCAGCAGCGCCATAGCGGGAGAGTTCGAGCAGTACTTC.

The V gene is TRBV28, the J gene TRBJ1-1, with unresolved D. V lost 5 bases and J lost 1, with 8 bases in between. Per the germline V gene, CDR1 is MDHEN and CDR2 is SYDVKM. The CDR3 spans 13 residues. The CDR3 is CASSVLKNTEAFF. In DNA, the CDR3 is TGTGCCAGCAGTGTCTTAAAGAACACTGAAGCTTTCTTT.

This clone was seen once. This chain uses TRBV6-4 with TRBJ2-3; 10 bases fit TRBD2. The V gene's germline CDR1 is MRHNA and CDR2 SNTAGT. V lost 0 bases to trimming and J lost 4 bases; unmatched junction nucleotides: 4. The length of the CDR3 is 16 residues. The CDR3 protein is CASSDSPSGSADTQYF. For the CDR3, the DNA is TGTGCCAGCAGTGACTCGCCTAGCGGGAGCGCAGATACGCAGTATTTT.

J is TRBJ2-7 and V is TRBV5-6; unclear D gene. The CDR3 consists of 12 residues. The V end was cut by 0 bases, the J end by 6 bases, with 7 bases between. Germline V lookup: CDR1 SGHDT, CDR2 YYEEEE. The CDR3 nucleotides read TGTGCCAGCAGCTTGGTCAGCGCCGAGCAGTACTTC. Its protein product is CASSLVSAEQYF.

The CDR3, as DNA: TGTGCCAGTAGTCTATGGGCCCCTGAGAGGGTGGGGAGAGAGACAGATACGCAGTATTTT. Encoded protein: CASSLWAPERVGRETDTQYF. The chain recombines TRBV19 with TRBJ2-3; possibly TRBD2 for D (5 bases). V gave up 5 bases and J gave up 3 bases, with 30 bases separating them. This CDR3 is built from 20 residues. CDR1 and CDR2 from the germline V gene are LNHDA and SQIVND (reference sequence). Together with reference TRBV19 and TRBJ2-3, the CDR3 gives the full variable domain: DGGITQSPKYLFRKEGQNVTLSCEQNLNHDAMYWYRQDPGQGLRLIYYSQIVNDFQKGDIAEGYSVSREKKESFPLTVTSAQKNPTAFYLCASSLWAPERVGRETDTQYFGPGTRLTVL.

The chain uses TRBV7-2 and TRBJ1-1; 7 bases map to TRBD1. The junction had 8 bases not matched to a gene; V was cut back by 6 bases and J by 4 bases. CDR3 length: 14 amino acids. Germline V lookup: CDR1 SGHTA, CDR2 FQGNSA. CDR3 loop: CASSRPGGTTEAFF. CDR3 nucleotide sequence: TGTGCCAGCAGTCGGCCAGGGGGGACCACTGAAGCTTTCTTT.

The chain recombines TRBV6-5 with TRBJ2-3, with 8 bases aligning to TRBD2. The germline gives CDR1 MNHEY, CDR2 SVGAGI. After removal of 2 bases from V and 4 bases from J, the junction contained 8 bases not matched to a gene. CDR3 size: 16 residues. This CDR3 is CASSYGVAGRSDTQYF. The CDR3 DNA reads TGTGCCAGCAGTTACGGGGTAGCGGGGCGGTCAGATACGCAGTATTTT.

V and J are TRBV28 and TRBJ1-2, with 9 bases that match TRBD1. Trimming at V came to 5 bases and at J to 4 bases, leaving 14 bases not matched to a gene. CDR3 length equals 17 residues. Germline V gives CDR1 MDHEN, CDR2 SYDVKM. The CDR3 sequence is CASSPGDRDPVGYGYTF. CDR3 nucleotide sequence: TGTGCCAGCAGTCCGGGGGACAGGGACCCTGTCGGCTATGGCTACACCTTC.

This sequence joins TRBV28 and TRBJ1-4; 8 nucleotides match TRBD1. Trimming removed 5 bases from V and 14 bases from J; junction bases left unmatched: 10. Per germline, CDR1 MDHEN and CDR2 SYDVKM. There are 13 residues in the CDR3. CDR3 nucleotides: TGTGCCAGCAGTGAGGGACAGGCGGAGGTGCTGTTTTTT. Protein: CASSEGQAEVLFF.

This clone is a singleton in its sample. CDR3 bases: TGCAGCACAGCGACGGGTGGGGGCGAGACCCAGTACTTC. It yields the protein CSTATGGGETQYF. The rearrangement uses TRBV29-1 and TRBJ2-5, with a tentative D call TRBD1 (6 bases). The CDR3 has 13 residues. Germline CDR1 reads SQVTM; CDR2 reads ANQGSEA. V lost 8 bases and J 5 bases, leaving 18 bases between the germline ends.